The source of this TCR beta chain is a study of CXCR3-negative and CXCR3-positive naive CD8 T cells. 5' RACE with UMI labels generated the TRB cDNA libraries. With the 5' RACE reads reprocessed, TCRdb shows one record per CDR3 protein and no DNA. The listing contains some 85,000 distinct CDR3 sequences. The study, taken as a whole, reports: Greater hydrophobicity was found in TRB CDR3s of CXCR3-positive naive cells than of CXCR3-negative naive cells. For the naive subsets, surface CD5 was similar, and TCR strength was inferred from TRB CDR3 properties. Within a donor, both naive subsets shared TRBV-TRBJ usage, unlike memory cells.

Points on this clonotype: No antigen is known for it.

Triplicate approximately 300,000-cell sorts were made of each CD8+ T cell subset. Germline CDR1 is MDHEN and CDR2 is SYDVKM. CDR3 length: 14 residues. The sequenced sample consisted of naive CXCR3+ CD8+ T cells from blood. Subset reported: CD45RO-CCR7+CD27+CD95- naive CD8+ T cells expressing CXCR3 (TNR3+). This clonotype was sampled from a human donor in good health. Some clones in this sample may be carry-over from other donors' samples. V and J are TRBV28 and TRBJ2-5; the TCRdb D gene call, TRBD1, has no DNA to confirm it. This chain's CDR3 is CASTIVGAGETQYF.